This paragraph covers one T cell receptor beta chain sequence. The sample is drawn from a study of CD8 T cells in Susac syndrome. cDNA came from about 0.5 to 1 ug RNA primed by random hexamers. A multiplex approach, immunoSEQ multiplex PCR, amplified TCR beta CDR3 across 54 Vbeta and 13 Jbeta. MiXCR was run by TCRdb on the immunoSEQ multiplex PCR reads, yielding one entry per CDR3 protein. The table includes about 300,000 distinct CDR3 sequences, about 91% detected once. With 8 bases clipped from V and 1 base from J, the junction kept 15 bases outside the gene matches. The CDR3 is 19 amino acids. Germline assignment: CDR1 MDHEN and CDR2 SYDVKM.

This chain links TRBV28 with TRBJ2-1, with 12 bases identical to TRBD1. Sequenced: CD8+ T cells from PBMCs. The TCR comes from a human donor with multiple sclerosis. The CDR3 bases are TGTGCCAGCGGCACCACCGGGACAGGGGGCGTGAGGTCCTACAATGAGCAGTTCTTC. This sequence encodes CASGTTGTGGVRSYNEQFF.